This T cell receptor beta chain emerged from a study of cytomegalovirus exposure and HLA in healthy donors. Whole-study findings and limits: A link between a missense DCLRE1C variant and TCR beta V- and J-gene trimming emerged from a later analysis. Near-uniform donor sequencing depth was presumed by presence/absence analyses. Some V segments (TRBV6-2 and TRBV6-3 among them) were excluded as indistinguishable. One later analysis reportedly identified an Asian-associated ancestry cluster that showed fewer N-insertions than the roughly 620-donor mean.

Germline V lookup: CDR1 SGHRS, CDR2 YFSETQ. J was trimmed by 6 bases and V by 7 bases; bases with no gene match: 9. CDR3 length equals 14 residues. Primers for the PCR totalled 60 Vbeta and 13 Jbeta. Data came from immunoSEQ multiplex PCR; TCRdb stores just in-frame clones and leaves some out. The table lists roughly 100,000 clones, 70% to 85% of them singletons, with 0.65% to 0.85% in the top ten. Details on this clone: Its specificity is not known.

This chain connects TRBV5-1 to TRBJ2-1, with 8 bases matching TRBD1. Sample: PBMCs. The sequence derives from a boy aged 10-17 years in good health and CMV-seronegative. The CDR3 sequence: CASSGWTGSNEQFF. In DNA form, the CDR3 reads TGCGCCAGCTCGGGATGGACAGGGAGCAATGAGCAGTTCTTC.